Listed below are T cell receptor beta chains from one sample, sequenced in a study of early T cells in non-severe SARS-CoV-2 infection. TCRdb re-called the 5' RACE reads through MiXCR, storing one row per CDR3 protein. The sample has 40,000 or so distinct CDR3 sequences, around 5.4% seen once. The source was whole blood, collected at baseline. These receptors all come from an adult who was a healthcare worker with PCR-confirmed SARS-CoV-2 infection or an uninfected control (not recorded which). CDR3s include the opening cysteine and the closing phenylalanine or tryptophan. A D gene is named only where the DNA matches it firmly. Size tells how often a clone was seen (once, few, many) or the class of an expanded clone, and some rows leave it out.

>many|TRBV12-5|NA|TRBJ2-7
CASGPGTEKKQYF
TGTGCTAGTGGGCCCGGGACGGAAAAAAAGCAGTACTTC
>many|TRBV12-3/TRBV12-4|TRBD2|TRBJ2-2
CASSLASGRVFGELFF
TGTGCCAGCAGTTTAGCTAGCGGGAGGGTTTTCGGGGAGCTGTTTTTT
>many|TRBV11-2|TRBD2|TRBJ2-3
CASSLGGSGRDTQYF
TGTGCCAGCAGCTTAGGCGGTAGCGGGCGGGATACGCAGTATTTT
>many|TRBV27|NA|TRBJ1-1
CASSLLDGEAFF
TGTGCCAGCAGTTTACTGGACGGGGAAGCTTTCTTT
>few|TRBV29-1|TRBD1|TRBJ1-2
CSVTGVYGYTF
TGCAGCGTTACAGGGGTTTATGGCTACACCTTC
>many|TRBV18|TRBD2|TRBJ2-1
CASSTSGTYNEQFF
TGTGCCAGCTCGACTAGCGGGACTTACAATGAGCAGTTCTTC
>many|TRBV7-2|TRBD2|TRBJ2-7
CASSWGIGRESYEQYF
TGTGCCAGCAGCTGGGGTATCGGGCGGGAGTCCTACGAGCAGTACTTC
>many|TRBV20-1|NA|TRBJ2-7
CSAIERRDSYEQYF
TGCAGTGCAATAGAGCGCAGGGACTCCTACGAGCAGTACTTC
>many|TRBV12-3/TRBV12-4|NA|TRBJ1-2
CASSLRRRGLLGYTF
TGTGCCAGCAGTTTACGGCGACGGGGGTTATTAGGCTACACCTTC
>many|TRBV5-1|TRBD1|TRBJ1-5
CASSPYGGTGDQPQHF
TGCGCCAGCAGCCCGTACGGCGGGACAGGGGATCAGCCCCAGCATTTT
>many|TRBV12-3/TRBV12-4|NA|TRBJ1-1
CASTLGAAFNTEAFF
TGTGCCAGCACCCTCGGGGCGGCATTCAACACTGAAGCTTTCTTT
>many|TRBV27|NA|TRBJ2-7
CASSLTGFTYEQYF
TGTGCCAGCAGCTTAACGGGGTTCACCTACGAGCAGTACTTC
>many|TRBV6-1|TRBD2|TRBJ2-3
CASSGLAGGPDTQYF
TGTGCCAGCAGTGGACTAGCGGGGGGGCCAGATACGCAGTATTTT
>many|TRBV29-1|NA|TRBJ1-1
CSVLWGKENTEAFF
TGCAGCGTTCTGTGGGGCAAAGAGAACACTGAAGCTTTCTTT
>many|TRBV7-8|NA|TRBJ1-5
CASSLRAGQPQHF
TGTGCCAGCAGCTTAAGGGCTGGTCAGCCCCAGCATTTT
>NA|TRBV7-3|NA|TRBJ2-6
CASSSTRSGANVLTF
TGTGCCAGCAGCTCCACCCGCTCTGGGGCCAACGTCCTGACTTTC
>NA|TRBV7-9|NA|TRBJ2-7
CASSTTEYEQYF
TGTGCCAGCAGCACTACTGAGTACGAGCAGTACTTC
>few|TRBV5-1|NA|TRBJ2-1
CASSLSGDEQFF
TGCGCCAGCAGCTTGTCCGGAGATGAGCAGTTCTTC
>many|TRBV2|NA|TRBJ2-1
CASIYNPYNEQFF
TGTGCCAGCATATATAATCCCTACAATGAGCAGTTCTTC
>NA|TRBV29-1|NA|TRBJ1-6
CSVEVGYNSPLHF
TGCAGCGTTGAAGTGGGTTATAATTCACCCCTCCACTTT
>many|TRBV20-1|TRBD1|TRBJ1-5
CSARQDRGGNQPQHF
TGCAGTGCTCGGCAAGACAGGGGAGGCAATCAGCCCCAGCATTTT
>many|TRBV20-1|TRBD2|TRBJ2-1
CSAPRTDGGVNEQFF
TGCAGTGCTCCCCGGACGGACGGGGGGGTAAATGAGCAGTTCTTC
>many|TRBV18|NA|TRBJ2-3
CASSPLSPGGAEDTQYF
TGTGCCAGCTCACCTTTATCACCCGGAGGGGCGGAGGATACGCAGTATTTT
>many|TRBV19|NA|TRBJ2-5
CASSGSLGETQYF
TGTGCCAGTAGCGGGAGCCTGGGGGAGACCCAGTACTTC
>many|TRBV24-1|NA|TRBJ1-3
CATSDVHSGNTIYF
TGTGCCACCAGTGACGTACACTCTGGAAACACCATATATTTT
>few|TRBV2|NA|TRBJ2-3
CASSGLGTDTQYF
TGTGCCAGCAGTGGACTAGGTACAGATACGCAGTATTTT
>many|TRBV15|NA|TRBJ1-1
CATSREIRGSLNTEAFF
TGTGCCACCAGCAGAGAAATTAGGGGCAGCCTGAACACTGAAGCTTTCTTT
>many|TRBV6-2/TRBV6-3|NA|TRBJ2-7
CASRTTGAGYEQYF
TGTGCCAGCAGAACGACCGGGGCGGGCTACGAGCAGTACTTC
>many|TRBV29-1|TRBD2|TRBJ2-4
CSVDLAENIQYF
TGCAGCGTTGATCTAGCGGAAAACATTCAGTACTTC
>many|TRBV20-1|NA|TRBJ2-1
CSARGGPDYNEQFF
TGCAGTGCTAGAGGGGGGCCCGACTACAATGAGCAGTTCTTC
>medium-sized|TRBV5-1|TRBD1|TRBJ2-5
CASSLQGFQETQYF
TGCGCCAGCAGCCTACAGGGGTTCCAAGAGACCCAGTACTTC
>many|TRBV30|NA|TRBJ2-2
CAWSVGPGELFF
TGTGCCTGGAGTGTAGGGCCCGGGGAGCTGTTTTTT
>NA|TRBV5-1|TRBD1|TRBJ2-1
CASSTDRGYHEQFF
TGCGCCAGCAGCACGGACAGGGGGTACCATGAGCAGTTCTTC
>many|TRBV29-1|TRBD2|TRBJ2-1
CSVAGTSGVYNEQFF
TGCAGCGTTGCCGGGACTAGCGGGGTATACAATGAGCAGTTCTTC
>few|TRBV7-2|NA|TRBJ1-4
CASSLWARTNEKLFF
TGTGCCAGCAGCTTATGGGCCAGAACTAATGAAAAACTGTTTTTT
>many|TRBV30|NA|TRBJ2-7
CAWRRRGSYEQYF
TGTGCCTGGAGACGACGGGGCTCCTACGAGCAGTACTTC